This TCR beta chain was sequenced during a study of cytomegalovirus exposure and HLA in healthy donors. Broader study findings: In vitro work confirmed that a few CMV-associated chains recognize CMV antigens. TRBV6-2, TRBV6-3 and other indistinguishable V segments were excluded.

Germline V gives CDR1 ENHRY, CDR2 SYGVKD. The CDR3 length is 17 residues. The V segment lost 6 bases and the J segment 3 bases; nucleotides outside the gene matches: 15. On this clone: The antigen remains undetermined.

The PCR contained 60 Vbeta and 13 Jbeta primers. The table came from immunoSEQ multiplex PCR; TCRdb's copy has only in-frame clones and leaves some out. This sample yields fewer than 200,000 clones, of which about 80% are seen a single time; about 0.63% belongs to the top ten. The J gene is TRBJ1-2, the V gene TRBV10-3; 8 positions agree with TRBD1. This TCR derives from a boy younger than 18 in good health and CMV-seronegative. Sequenced material: PBMCs. CDR3 loop: CAIRGTTGTGDDYGYTF. Here the CDR3 DNA reads TGTGCCATCAGGGGGACTACTGGGACAGGCGATGACTATGGCTACACCTTC.